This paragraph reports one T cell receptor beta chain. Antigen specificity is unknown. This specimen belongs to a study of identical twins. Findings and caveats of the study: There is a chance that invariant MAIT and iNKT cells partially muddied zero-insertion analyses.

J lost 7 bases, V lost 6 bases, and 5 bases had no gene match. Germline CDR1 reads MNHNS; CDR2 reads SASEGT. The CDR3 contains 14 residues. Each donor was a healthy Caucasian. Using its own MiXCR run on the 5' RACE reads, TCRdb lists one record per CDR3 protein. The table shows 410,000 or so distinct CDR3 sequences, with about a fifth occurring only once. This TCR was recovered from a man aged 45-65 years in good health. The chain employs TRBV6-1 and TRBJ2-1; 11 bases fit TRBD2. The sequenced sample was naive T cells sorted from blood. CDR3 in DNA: TGTGCCAGCAGCCCTAGCGGGGGGCCTAATGAGCAGTTCTTC. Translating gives CASSPSGGPNEQFF.